Listed below are T cell receptor beta chains from one sample, sequenced in a study of cytomegalovirus exposure and HLA in healthy donors. TCRdb's table, derived via immunoSEQ multiplex PCR, lists solely in-frame clones and lacks some. Among over 150,000 clones listed, 75% to 90% were seen once. The sample consisted of PBMCs. The receptors here all came from a girl aged 2-9 years in good health and CMV-seropositive. Each CDR3 is given with its conserved first and last residue. A D gene is named only where the DNA matches it firmly. Clone size appears in some rows only: once, few, many, or a class for an expanded clone.

D gene	V gene	J gene	clone size	CDR3 DNA	CDR3 protein
TRBD2	TRBV19	TRBJ2-5	-	TGTGCCAGTAGCCTAGCGGGAGTAGGGGAGACCCAGTACTTC	CASSLAGVGETQYF
TRBD1	TRBV2	TRBJ2-6	-	TGTGCCAGCAGTGGACAGGGGGCGCGAGGGGCCAACGTCCTGACTTTC	CASSGQGARGANVLTF
TRBD2	TRBV2	TRBJ2-1	-	TGTGCCAGCAGTGTAGCGGGAGGAGGTAATGAGCAGTTCTTC	CASSVAGGGNEQFF
TRBD2	TRBV14	TRBJ2-1	-	TGTGCCAGCAGCCACTTGGATCTAGCGGGAGTATTTGAGCAGTTCTTC	CASSHLDLAGVFEQFF
TRBD2	TRBV2	TRBJ2-5	-	TGTGCCAGCAGTGAGGGACTAGCGGCTAGGGAGACCCAGTACTTC	CASSEGLAARETQYF
TRBD1	TRBV27	TRBJ1-5	once	TGTGCCAGCAGCAGACAGGGCAACCAGCCCCAGCATTTT	CASSRQGNQPQHF
TRBD2	TRBV27	TRBJ2-1	-	TGTGCCACTGCGACTAGCCGGGGTGAGCAGTTCTTC	CATATSRGEQFF
TRBD2	TRBV6-5	TRBJ2-2	-	TGTGCCAGCAGTGACGGCGGGAGCACCGGGGAGCTGTTTTTT	CASSDGGSTGELFF
-	TRBV15	TRBJ2-1	-	TGTGCCACCAGCCGCGGGTCCTACAATGAGCAGTTCTTC	CATSRGSYNEQFF
TRBD1	TRBV5-6	TRBJ1-3	-	TGTGCCAGCAGCTTAGGGGGCTTCTCTGGAAACACCATATATTTT	CASSLGGFSGNTIYF
-	TRBV30	TRBJ2-6	-	TGTGCCTGGAGTGCGTTCTCTGGGGCCAACGTCCTGACTTTC	CAWSAFSGANVLTF
TRBD1	TRBV2	TRBJ2-7	-	TGTGCCAGCAGTGAATTTCAGGGGGCGTACGAGCAGTACTTC	CASSEFQGAYEQYF
TRBD2	TRBV6-1	TRBJ2-1	-	TGTGCCAGCGGAACGACTAGCGGTGTCAATGAGCAGTTCTTC	CASGTTSGVNEQFF
TRBD1	TRBV6-5	TRBJ2-3	-	TGTGCCAGCACCCGGACAGGGGTCACAGATACGCAGTATTTT	CASTRTGVTDTQYF
-	TRBV28	TRBJ2-5	-	TGTTGCGCGGGGCTTCAAGAGACCCAGTACTTC	CCAGLQETQYF
-	TRBV6-5	TRBJ2-5	-	TGTGCCACCAAAACCCCCGGAGGGGGCGAGACCCAGTACTTC	CATKTPGGGETQYF
TRBD2	TRBV18	TRBJ2-3	-	TGTGCCAGCTCAACAGCGACTAGCGGGAGATCGGATACGCAGTATTTT	CASSTATSGRSDTQYF
-	TRBV2	TRBJ1-1	-	TGTGCCAGCAGTGACTGGGGGGGGACTGAAGCTTTCTTT	CASSDWGGTEAFF
TRBD2	TRBV30	TRBJ2-2	-	TGTGCCTCGTCAGCGGGAAAGCAGAGCGGGGAGCTGTTTTTT	CASSAGKQSGELFF
-	TRBV4-1	TRBJ2-7	once	TGCGCCAGCAGCCAAGAAGCATCCCCCTACGAGCAGTACTTC	CASSQEASPYEQYF
TRBD1	TRBV6-5	TRBJ2-7	few	TGTGCCAGCAGTTACAGCTTTAGGGGACAGGCCTACGAGCAGTACTTC	CASSYSFRGQAYEQYF
TRBD2	TRBV2	TRBJ2-1	-	TGTGCCAGCAGAGCGGGAGTCTACAATGAGCAGTTCTTC	CASRAGVYNEQFF
-	TRBV20-1	TRBJ2-1	once	TGCAGTGCTAGGGGCTCTTTGCAGTTCTTC	CSARGSLQFF
TRBD1	TRBV7-3	TRBJ2-2	-	TGTGCCAGCAGCCCGCGGGTAGGGGGCAACACCGGGGAGCTGTTTTTT	CASSPRVGGNTGELFF
-	TRBV7-9	TRBJ2-2	-	TGTGCCAGCAGCTTAGGGTCGGTCGCCACCGGGGAGCTGTTTTTT	CASSLGSVATGELFF
-	TRBV28	TRBJ1-2	-	TGTGCCAGCACGCGACAGCTTTATGGCTACACCTTC	CASTRQLYGYTF
TRBD1	TRBV7-9	TRBJ2-3	-	TGTGCCAGCAGCTTAGGGGACAGGGGGCACGCAGATACGCAGTATTTT	CASSLGDRGHADTQYF
TRBD2	TRBV2	TRBJ2-3	-	TGTGCCAGCACGGCCGGGGGGGCCTGGACAGATACGCAGTATTTT	CASTAGGAWTDTQYF
-	TRBV6-1	TRBJ2-7	-	TGTGCCAGCAGTGAAGCGCTCCGAGGAGAGCAGTACTTC	CASSEALRGEQYF
-	TRBV10-3	TRBJ2-4	-	TGTGCCATCAGTGAGGAGGGAAACATTCAGTACTTC	CAISEEGNIQYF
-	TRBV9	TRBJ2-3	-	TGTGCCAGCAGCGTAACCCGGACTTCGAATAGAGATACGCAGTATTTT	CASSVTRTSNRDTQYF
TRBD1	TRBV4-1	TRBJ1-2	-	TGCGCCAGCAGCCAAATTGTCCCGTCGGGGACAGGCGGGTGGGGCTACACCTTC	CASSQIVPSGTGGWGYTF
TRBD2	TRBV5-4	TRBJ2-5	-	TGTGCCAGCAGCTTGAAAGAACTAGCGGGAGGTGAGACCCAGTACTTC	CASSLKELAGGETQYF